Each of the 32 T cell receptor beta chains below was sequenced from the same sample in a study of blood T cell repertoires in COVID-19. The repertoire was sequenced with immunoSEQ multiplex PCR; TCRdb's copy has only in-frame clones and lacks some. Among about 200,000 clones listed, about 90% were seen once. The specimen was peripheral blood. These receptors came from a man in his sixties with COVID-19, enrolled during active disease.

The genes are TRBV7-9 and TRBJ1-6; D might be TRBD1 (6 bases). Germline V gene sequence: CDR1 SEHNR, CDR2 FQNEAQ (reference sequence). V shed 7 bases and J shed 5 bases, with 12 bases lying between them. This CDR3 has 14 residues. DNA for the CDR3: TGTGCCAGCAAGACAGGACGAGATAATTCACCCCTCCACTTT. Translating gives CASKTGRDNSPLHF.

The V and J genes are TRBV25-1 and TRBJ1-3, with 10 bases that match TRBD1. This CDR3 is built from 17 residues. Germline V gene data show CDR1 as MGHDK and CDR2 as SYGVNS. J was trimmed by 3 bases and V by 2 bases; bases with no gene match: 7. The CDR3 loop reads CASSERGQGVFGNTIYF. The CDR3 coding sequence is TGTGCCAGCAGTGAAAGAGGACAGGGGGTGTTTGGAAACACCATATATTTT. The full variable domain, its missing parts supplied by reference TRBV25-1 and TRBJ1-3, is EADIYQTPRYLVIGTGKKITLECSQTMGHDKMYWYQQDPGMELHLIHYSYGVNSTEKGDLSSESTVSRIRTEHFPLTLESARPSHTSQYLCASSERGQGVFGNTIYFGEGSWLTVV.

V gene TRBV29-1 combines with J gene TRBJ2-7; a weak D match, TRBD2 (7 bases). The CDR3 runs to 14 residues. The germline V gene encodes CDR1 SQVTM and CDR2 ANQGSEA. Between the trimmed V and J ends, which lost 8 bases and 4 bases, there was a span of 21 bases. The CDR3 is CSTSGGGPLYEQYF. CDR3 sequence (DNA): TGCAGCACCAGTGGGGGGGGGCCTTTATACGAGCAGTACTTC.

This sequence joins TRBV5-4 and TRBJ1-1; no firm D call. This CDR3 region has 13 residues. With 0 bases removed from V and 4 bases from J, the gap between germline ends came to 7 bases. Germline V gene data show CDR1 as SGHNT and CDR2 as YYREEE (reference sequence). The CDR3 DNA is TGTGCCAGCAGCTTGGTGGAGACCACTGAAGCTTTCTTT. Translation: CASSLVETTEAFF.

The gene calls are TRBV4-2 and TRBJ1-6, with D possibly TRBD1 on 5 matching bases. This CDR3 region has 16 residues. Germline CDR1 reads LGHNA; CDR2 reads YNFKEQ. Trimming left V 0 bases short and J 7 bases short, with 13 bases between. The DNA of the CDR3 is TGTGCCAGCAGCCAAGAAACCTGGGAGGGGAATTCACCCCTCCACTTT. Translated, it gives CASSQETWEGNSPLHF.

This chain uses TRBV6-5 with TRBJ2-3, with D perhaps TRBD1 (6 bases). Germline loops: CDR1 MNHEY, CDR2 SVGAGI. There are 15 residues in the CDR3. Trimming took 7 bases from V and 2 from J, leaving 16 bases between them. DNA for the CDR3: TGTGCCAGCAAGGGCAGGGGTGTGAACACAGATACGCAGTATTTT. Residues: CASKGRGVNTDTQYF.

V usage is TRBV4-2 and J usage is TRBJ2-1; 9 bases align to TRBD2. The CDR3 length is 15 residues. Germline V gene lookup returns CDR1 LGHNA and CDR2 YNFKEQ. J was trimmed by 7 bases and V by 1 base; bases with no gene match: 5. The CDR3, as DNA: TGTGCCAGCAGCCAAGGAGCGGGGGGCGGGAATGAGCAGTTCTTC. Translating it yields CASSQGAGGGNEQFF.

For this clone: Relative to the germline gene, one junction end is altered; a read error may explain this. V gene TRBV3-1 (or the pseudogene TRBV3-2) combines with J gene TRBJ2-1, with D maybe TRBD2 (5 bases). This CDR3 spans 15 amino acids. Germline lookup yields CDR1 LGHDT and CDR2 YNNKEL (reference sequence). CDR3 in DNA: TGTGCCAGCAGCCCCTATGACTACTCCAACAATGAGCAGTTCTTC. This gives the protein CASSPYDYSNNEQFF.

The chain recombines TRBV5-8 with TRBJ2-1; tentative D call: TRBD2 (6 bases). V gave up 1 base and J gave up 14 bases, with 13 bases separating them. The CDR3 is made up of 12 amino acids. Germline V gives CDR1 SGHTS, CDR2 YDEGEE. As DNA, the CDR3 is TGTGCCAGCAGCTTGTACGGGGGTTTTGAGTTCTTC. Amino acids: CASSLYGGFEFF.

This chain connects TRBV4-2 to TRBJ1-4, with 8 positions matching TRBD1. Germline CDR1 LGHNA, CDR2 YNFKEQ. With V trimmed by 1 base and J by 3 bases, 10 bases remained unmatched. The CDR3 length is 18 residues. In DNA form, the CDR3 reads TGTGCCAGCAGCCAAGGGACAGGGTTCATTTCCCCTAATGAAAAACTGTTTTTT. This codes for CASSQGTGFISPNEKLFF.

A remark on this clone: The sample has other DNA sequences that encode this CDR3 too. The rearrangement links TRBV6-5 to TRBJ1-1; no clear D gene. The V end was cut by 0 bases, the J end by 1 base, with 6 bases between. Germline lookup yields CDR1 MNHEY and CDR2 SVGAGI. This CDR3 has 14 amino acids. This chain's CDR3 is CASSYSEGNTEAFF. The DNA for the CDR3 is TGTGCCAGCAGTTACTCGGAGGGGAACACTGAAGCTTTCTTT.

CDR3 protein: CASSQDMYSYNQPQHF. For the CDR3, the DNA is TGCGCCAGCAGCCAAGATATGTACAGCTACAATCAGCCCCAGCATTTT. The chain couples TRBV4-1 to TRBJ1-5, with unresolved D. The CDR3 has 16 amino acids. Germline V CDR1 and CDR2: MGHRA, YSYEKL. V was clipped by 0 bases and J by 3 bases, with 12 bases between them.

The chain has TRBV19 and TRBJ1-6, with 11 nucleotides matching TRBD1. Unmatched junction bases numbered 7, after V lost 6 bases and J lost 3 bases. This CDR3 region has 17 residues. Germline CDR1 LNHDA, CDR2 SQIVND (reference sequence). CDR3 amino acids: CASSHPGQGGYNSPLHF. The CDR3 region has the DNA TGTGCCAGTAGCCACCCGGGACAGGGGGGCTATAATTCACCCCTCCACTTT.

The chain uses TRBV6-5 and TRBJ1-5; D may be TRBD1 (5 bases). CDR1 is MNHEY, CDR2 SVGAGI, per germline. The length of the CDR3 is 13 residues. The ends were cut back, 5 bases at V and 6 bases at J, with 11 bases in the middle. The CDR3 loop is CASSNTGIQPQHF. CDR3 sequence (DNA): TGTGCCAGCAGTAATACAGGAATTCAGCCCCAGCATTTT.

V is TRBV24-1 and J is TRBJ2-2; TRBD1 is a possible D gene (5 bases). The V gene lost 8 bases and the J gene lost 1 base, with 7 bases spanning the gap. The germline gives CDR1 KGHDR, CDR2 SFDVKD. The CDR3 is 13 residues long. As DNA, the CDR3 is TGTGCCACCAATACAGGGAACACCGGGGAGCTGTTTTTT. Translation: CATNTGNTGELFF.

The genes are TRBV4-2 and TRBJ2-1; TRBD1 aligns across 9 bases. Germline V gives CDR1 LGHNA, CDR2 YNFKEQ. This CDR3 comprises 17 residues. The V segment lost 3 bases and the J segment 7 bases; nucleotides outside the gene matches: 13. DNA for the CDR3: TGTGCCAGCAGCCATTCTCCCGGGACAGGGAGACAAAATGAGCAGTTCTTC. It codes for CASSHSPGTGRQNEQFF.

In its sample, this clone was seen a few times. The chain employs TRBV5-6 and TRBJ2-1, with 7 bases matching TRBD1. Germline V lookup: CDR1 SGHDT, CDR2 YYEEEE. CDR3 length: 16 residues. V lost 1 base, J lost 0 bases, and 4 bases stayed unmatched. The CDR3, as DNA: TGTGCCAGCAGCTTGACGGGACAGATCTCCTACAATGAGCAGTTCTTC. Translation: CASSLTGQISYNEQFF. Drawing the rest from reference TRBV5-6 and TRBJ2-1, the complete variable domain is DAGVTQSPTHLIKTRGQQVTLRCSPKSGHDTVSWYQQALGQGPQFIFQYYEEEERQRGNFPDRFSGHQFPNYSSELNVNALLLGDSALYLCASSLTGQISYNEQFFGPGTRLTVL.

V and J are TRBV6-1 and TRBJ2-7, with 9 bases lining up with TRBD1. CDR1 and CDR2 (germline): MNHNS, SASEGT. The trim removed 3 bases at V and 6 bases at J, leaving 6 bases unmatched. This CDR3 spans 14 amino acids. CDR3 sequence: CASSEGQGSPEQYF. The DNA for the CDR3 is TGTGCCAGCAGTGAGGGACAGGGTAGCCCCGAGCAGTACTTC.

The chain uses TRBV30 and TRBJ1-2, with 9 bases lining up with TRBD1. The CDR3 runs to 13 residues. V lost 8 bases, J lost 1 base, and 5 bases stayed unmatched. Germline CDR1 and CDR2: GTSNPN and SVGIG (reference sequence). The CDR3 is CARGQGSNYGYTF. The CDR3 DNA is TGTGCCAGGGGACAGGGAAGTAACTATGGCTACACCTTC. Complete variable domain (other parts from reference TRBV30 and TRBJ1-2): SQTIHQWPATLVQPVGSPLSLECTVEGTSNPNLYWYRQAAGRGLQLLFYSVGIGQISSEVPQNLSASRPQDRQFILSSKKLLLSDSGFYLCARGQGSNYGYTFGSGTRLTVV.

The V and J genes are TRBV19 and TRBJ1-3, with D perhaps TRBD1 (6 bases). The germline CDR1 and CDR2 sequences are LNHDA and SQIVND (reference sequence). The CDR3 is 13 residues long. The V gene lost 7 bases and the J gene lost 1 base, with 8 bases spanning the gap. The DNA of the CDR3 is TGTGCCAGTAATACAGGGTCTGGAAACACCATATATTTT. Protein product: CASNTGSGNTIYF.

The chain uses TRBV19 and TRBJ1-1; no clear D. V lost 0 bases and J 4 bases, leaving 6 bases between the germline ends. Germline V gene lookup returns CDR1 LNHDA and CDR2 SQIVND (reference sequence). The CDR3 sequence is 13 residues long. CDR3 sequence reads: CASSIDPSTEAFF. DNA of the CDR3: TGTGCCAGTAGTATAGATCCGAGCACTGAAGCTTTCTTT.

In its sample, this clone was seen once. This chain joins TRBV6-1 and TRBJ2-7; 9 nucleotides align to TRBD1. The germline V gene encodes CDR1 MNHNS and CDR2 SASEGT. Germline trimming cut 6 bases from V and 3 bases from J; bases unmatched to any gene: 6. The CDR3 is 14 amino acids. Written as DNA, the CDR3 is TGTGCCAGCAGAGGACAGGGGCGAAACTACGAGCAGTACTTC. Protein sequence: CASRGQGRNYEQYF.

The chain uses TRBV27 and TRBJ1-1; TRBD1 matches 8 bases. From germline, CDR1 is MNHEY and CDR2 SMNVEV (reference sequence). V trimming: 6 bases; J trimming: 11 bases; junction bases outside the gene matches: 8. This CDR3 region has 12 residues. The CDR3 is CASRTGARSAFF. CDR3 DNA sequence: TGTGCCAGCAGGACAGGGGCAAGGTCGGCTTTCTTT.

The J gene is TRBJ2-7, the V gene TRBV19, with D possibly being TRBD2 (5 bases). CDR1 and CDR2 from the germline V gene are LNHDA and SQIVND (reference sequence). Trimming removed 6 bases at V and 3 bases at J, with 6 bases between. The CDR3 has 11 amino acids. The CDR3 sequence: CASRRDYEQYF. Written as DNA, the CDR3 is TGTGCCAGTAGGAGGGACTACGAGCAGTACTTC.

The chain has TRBV30 and TRBJ2-2, with 11 bases fitting TRBD2. V lost 3 bases, J lost 1 base, and 1 base stayed unmatched. Germline CDR1 is GTSNPN and CDR2 is SVGIG (reference sequence). The CDR3 spans 15 residues. CDR3 region: CAWSGTSGNTGELFF. Written as DNA, the CDR3 is TGTGCCTGGAGCGGGACTAGCGGGAACACCGGGGAGCTGTTTTTT. The variable domain in full, with the rest retrieved from reference TRBV30 and TRBJ2-2, is SQTIHQWPATLVQPVGSPLSLECTVEGTSNPNLYWYRQAAGRGLQLLFYSVGIGQISSEVPQNLSASRPQDRQFILSSKKLLLSDSGFYLCAWSGTSGNTGELFFGEGSRLTVL.

This chain links TRBV11-2 with TRBJ2-7; a possible D gene is TRBD1 (6 bases). CDR3 length: 14 residues. Trimming shortened V by 7 bases and J by 3 bases, and 16 bases separated the two germline ends. Germline lookup yields CDR1 SGHAT and CDR2 FQNNGV. CDR3 nucleotides: TGTGCCAGCATCTCCGGCAGGGGAATCTACGAGCAGTACTTC. Its translation is CASISGRGIYEQYF.

In its sample, this clone was seen once. This chain connects TRBV27 to TRBJ2-7; TRBD1 is a possible D gene (5 bases). V was shortened by 7 bases and J by 1 base, with 20 bases between the two germline ends. The V gene's germline CDR1 is MNHEY and CDR2 SMNVEV (reference sequence). The CDR3 is made up of 16 amino acids. The CDR3 loop reads CASKQLPGRRSYEQYF. CDR3 nucleotides: TGTGCCAGCAAACAGCTCCCAGGGCGCCGGTCCTACGAGCAGTACTTC.

DNA for the CDR3: TGTGCCAGAAGCTTGAGTAGCTCCTACGAGCAGTACTTC. It yields the protein CARSLSSSYEQYF. The gene calls are TRBV5-3 and TRBJ2-7; D not resolved. TRBV5-3 is classed as an ORF, of uncertain function. The CDR3 totals 13 residues. V was clipped by 1 base and J by 0 bases, with 5 bases between them.

The genes are TRBV5-8 and TRBJ1-4; weak D call: TRBD1 (6 bases). In germline, CDR1 is SGHTS, CDR2 YDEGEE. The V gene lost 0 bases and the J gene lost 8 bases, with 14 bases spanning the gap. The CDR3 has 15 residues. The CDR3 bases are TGTGCCAGCAGCTTGGAGTGGGGGGGGCAGGAAAAACTGTTTTTT. This gives the protein CASSLEWGGQEKLFF. Combining the CDR3 with reference TRBV5-8 and TRBJ1-4 gives the whole variable domain EAGVTQSPTHLIKTRGQQATLRCSPISGHTSVYWYQQALGLGLQFLLWYDEGEERNRGNFPPRFSGRQFPNYSSELNVNALELEDSALYLCASSLEWGGQEKLFFGSGTQLSVL.

The CDR3 nucleotides are TGTGCCAGCAGCTTAGAAGCGGACGGGGAGCAGTACTTC. Translation gives CASSLEADGEQYF. The chain couples TRBV7-2 to TRBJ2-7; weak D call: TRBD2 (5 bases). The CDR3 runs 13 residues. CDR1 is SGHTA and CDR2 is FQGNSA in the germline V gene. V was pared by 1 base and J by 7 bases, with 11 bases between.

V gene TRBV4-1 combines with J gene TRBJ2-3; D gene uncertain. CDR1 MGHRA and CDR2 YSYEKL come from the germline V gene. The CDR3 spans 15 residues. Trimming stripped 0 bases from V and 3 bases from J, with 10 bases between. The DNA of the CDR3 is TGCGCCAGCAGCCAAGACCCCCTCGAGACAGATACGCAGTATTTT. Its protein product is CASSQDPLETDTQYF.

The chain links TRBV9 to TRBJ1-1, with D perhaps matching TRBD1 (6 bases). The V end lost 5 bases, the J end lost 1 base, and 18 bases lay between the germline ends. The CDR3 has 16 amino acids. From germline, CDR1 is SGDLS and CDR2 YYNGEE. The CDR3 reads CASSDPKGHKNTEAFF. DNA for the CDR3: TGTGCCAGCAGTGACCCCAAGGGACACAAGAACACTGAAGCTTTCTTT.